This passage covers 15 T cell receptor beta chains from one sample sequenced in a study of CD8+ T cells in alopecia areata. After isolation, RNA underwent reverse transcription to generate cDNA as the sequencing template. The method was immunoSEQ multiplex PCR; TCRdb's version includes in-frame clones alone and lacks a portion of them. This sample carries 140,000 to 150,000 clones, 85% to 90% of them seen once, and the ten largest clones take more than 13%. This material consisted of CD8+ T cells sorted from blood, taken at week 0. These TCRs come from a human donor with alopecia areata.

This sequence joins TRBV6-7 and TRBJ2-7, with D maybe TRBD1 (5 bases). TRBV6-7 is an open reading frame whose function is uncertain. The CDR3 has 18 residues. With 5 bases removed from V and 1 base from J, the gap between germline ends came to 24 bases. DNA of the CDR3: TGTGCCAGCAGTAATGGAGTAATTAGTGCGGACAATTCCTACGAGCAGTACTTC. This encodes CASSNGVISADNSYEQYF.

The DNA of the CDR3 is TGTGCCAGCAGTTTAACCCTTCTTGGGGCCACTGAAGCTTTCTTT. Translating it yields CASSLTLLGATEAFF. The chain joins TRBV27 to TRBJ1-1; TRBD1 is a possible D gene (5 bases). The CDR3 runs to 15 residues. Germline V gives CDR1 MNHEY, CDR2 SMNVEV (reference sequence). Between the trimmed V and J ends, which lost 2 bases and 4 bases, there was a span of 14 bases.

The chain joins TRBV4-1 to TRBJ1-5, with D perhaps TRBD1 (5 bases). Per germline, CDR1 MGHRA and CDR2 YSYEKL. Trimming shortened V by 0 bases and J by 5 bases, and 11 bases separated the two germline ends. The CDR3 is 15 amino acids. The DNA of the CDR3 is TGCGCCAGCAGCCAAGATGTGGGACCCTATCAGCCCCAGCATTTT. Its translation: CASSQDVGPYQPQHF.

This clone appeared a single time. The chain links TRBV25-1 to TRBJ1-5; possibly TRBD1 for D (5 bases). Between the trimmed V and J ends, which lost 2 bases and 7 bases, there was a span of 9 bases. Germline loops: CDR1 MGHDK, CDR2 SYGVNS. This CDR3 has 13 amino acids. The CDR3 region has the DNA TGTGCCAGCAGTGAAATAGGGGCGCAGCCCCAGCATTTT. Its protein product is CASSEIGAQPQHF.

The chain couples TRBV5-6 to TRBJ2-3; D unresolved. Germline CDR1 and CDR2: SGHDT and YYEEEE. The CDR3 length is 15 residues. Deletions cut 6 bases from V and 0 bases from J, with 14 bases between. This CDR3 reads CASISEGTSTDTQYF. The CDR3 DNA reads TGTGCCAGCATCTCGGAAGGTACCAGCACAGATACGCAGTATTTT.

The V call is TRBV7-8, the J call TRBJ2-7, with TRBD1 as a possible D gene (6 bases). Germline values: CDR1 SGHVS, CDR2 FQNEAQ. The CDR3 length is 13 residues. V was trimmed by 8 bases and J by 2 bases, leaving 13 bases between them. CDR3 loop: CASAYRATYEQYF. Written as DNA, the CDR3 is TGTGCCAGCGCATACAGGGCTACCTACGAGCAGTACTTC.

The genes are TRBV29-1 and TRBJ2-2, with no clear D. Trimming removed 4 bases at V and 0 bases at J, with 6 bases between. Germline V gives CDR1 SQVTM, CDR2 ANQGSEA. This CDR3 region has 13 residues. CDR3 sequence reads: CSVAKANTGELFF. The CDR3 DNA sequence: TGCAGCGTTGCCAAAGCGAACACCGGGGAGCTGTTTTTT.

J is TRBJ1-1 and V is TRBV4-1; TRBD1 agrees at 9 bases. The CDR3 totals 15 residues. Trimming cost V 3 bases and J 1 base; bases outside gene matches: 3. Germline V gene sequence: CDR1 MGHRA, CDR2 YSYEKL. The CDR3 here is CASSQGQGSNTEAFF. In nucleotides, the CDR3 is TGCGCCAGCAGCCAGGGACAGGGATCGAACACTGAAGCTTTCTTT.

The V call is TRBV27, the J call TRBJ2-7, with TRBD2 matching over 9 bases. CDR3 length: 16 residues. J gave up 2 bases and V 5 bases, and 10 bases lay outside the gene matches. Germline-derived CDR1 and CDR2 are MNHEY and SMNVEV (reference sequence). The CDR3 sequence is CASSLHSGSPTYEQYF. The CDR3 region has the DNA TGTGCCAGCAGTCTTCATAGCGGGAGCCCCACCTACGAGCAGTACTTC.

This chain uses TRBV5-6 with TRBJ2-1; D is perhaps TRBD2 (5 bases). From germline, CDR1 is SGHDT and CDR2 YYEEEE. The CDR3 is 13 amino acids. Trimming pared 3 bases from V and 3 bases from J, leaving 7 bases between. CDR3 DNA: TGTGCCAGCAGCTCTGGAGGCTACAATGAGCAGTTCTTC. Its protein product is CASSSGGYNEQFF.

This chain uses TRBV2 with TRBJ2-1; weak D call: TRBD2 (5 bases). This CDR3 has 16 amino acids. Looked up from germline, CDR1 is SNHLY and CDR2 is FYNNEI. V was clipped by 5 bases and J by 8 bases, with 22 bases between them. CDR3 DNA: TGTGCCAGCAGTCTACCGGGAATCTCCGTCCAGGATGAGCAGTTCTTC. Its translation is CASSLPGISVQDEQFF.

The CDR3 here is CASSLDRTYEQYF. The CDR3 DNA follows: TGTGCCAGCAGCTTGGACAGAACCTACGAGCAGTACTTC. V and J are TRBV11-2 and TRBJ2-7; a weak D match, TRBD1 (6 bases). Germline CDR1 and CDR2: SGHAT and FQNNGV. The CDR3 extends over 13 amino acids. V shed 3 bases and J shed 2 bases, with 8 bases lying between them. The whole variable domain, remainder taken from reference TRBV11-2 and TRBJ2-7, is EAGVAQSPRYKIIEKRQSVAFWCNPISGHATLYWYQQILGQGPKLLIQFQNNGVVDDSQLPKDRFSAERLKGVDSTLKIQPAKLEDSAVYLCASSLDRTYEQYFGPGTRLTVT.

This clone has a single count. The rearrangement links TRBV7-9 to TRBJ2-1, with D perhaps TRBD1 (5 bases). V was clipped by 1 base and J by 8 bases, with 12 bases between them. This CDR3 comprises 14 residues. Looked up from germline, CDR1 is SEHNR and CDR2 is FQNEAQ (reference sequence). The CDR3 here is CASSLGGQGYEQFF. In DNA, the CDR3 is TGTGCCAGCAGCTTAGGAGGTCAGGGTTATGAGCAGTTCTTC.

V usage is TRBV29-1 and J usage is TRBJ2-7; 7 positions agree with TRBD2. V trimming: 0 bases; J trimming: 3 bases; junction bases outside the gene matches: 5. Germline V gene data show CDR1 as SQVTM and CDR2 as ANQGSEA. This CDR3 region has 14 residues. CDR3 in amino acids: CSVEDPAGVYEQYF. The CDR3 bases are TGCAGCGTTGAAGATCCCGCGGGAGTCTACGAGCAGTACTTC.

V gene TRBV29-1 combines with J gene TRBJ1-2; D uncertain. Trimming removed 3 bases from V and 6 bases from J, with 14 bases in between. Germline-derived CDR1 and CDR2 are SQVTM and ANQGSEA. The CDR3 covers 13 residues. The CDR3 loop is CSVDEGGLDGYTF. The CDR3 region has the DNA TGCAGCGTTGATGAAGGAGGATTGGATGGCTACACCTTC.